Below are 14 T cell receptor beta chains sequenced from a single sample in a study of T cell changes during pregnancy in multiple sclerosis. The data were produced by immunoSEQ multiplex PCR, yet TCRdb's version contains in-frame clones alone and is incomplete. The repertoire includes approximately 60,000 clones, over 85% of them detected once, and 0.36% sits in the top ten. The sample consisted of CD4+ T cells from peripheral blood mononuclear cells, taken before pregnancy. These receptors were taken from a female donor with multiple sclerosis, enrolled in a pregnancy study.

The CDR3 region is CASIPSGAGDTQYF. The CDR3 nucleotides read TGTGCCAGCATCCCGTCTGGGGCCGGCGATACGCAGTATTTT. The V and J genes are TRBV6-6 and TRBJ2-3; tentatively, D is TRBD1 (5 bases). Germline CDR1 is MNHNY and CDR2 is SVGAGI (reference sequence). This CDR3 comprises 14 residues. Trimming removed 7 bases from V and 6 bases from J, with 17 bases in between.

Note on this clone: The sample holds other DNA sequences that translate to the same CDR3. The chain employs TRBV18 and TRBJ2-3; 7 bases are shared with TRBD2. Trimming cost V 3 bases and J 4 bases; bases outside gene matches: 4. Germline CDR1 KGHSH, CDR2 LQKENI. The CDR3 runs 14 residues. The CDR3 DNA reads TGTGCCAGCTCACCTGGACTAGTACCAGATACGCAGTATTTT. It codes for CASSPGLVPDTQYF.

The sample holds one count of this clone. The V call is TRBV7-2, the J call TRBJ2-4, with D unresolved. Trimming took 3 bases from V and 0 from J, leaving 9 bases between them. CDR1 is SGHTA, CDR2 FQGNSA, per germline. The CDR3 contains 15 residues. The CDR3 spells CASSFRGLAKNIQYF. The DNA for the CDR3 is TGTGCCAGCAGCTTTCGTGGGCTAGCCAAAAACATTCAGTACTTC.

The gene calls are TRBV7-9 and TRBJ1-3; D gene uncertain. Germline lookup yields CDR1 SEHNR and CDR2 FQNEAQ (reference sequence). V was clipped by 0 bases and J by 3 bases, with 6 bases between them. This CDR3 region has 14 residues. The CDR3 reads CASSLAGSGNTIYF. In nucleotides, the CDR3 is TGTGCCAGCAGCTTAGCAGGGAGTGGAAACACCATATATTTT.

The chain is built from TRBV7-9 and TRBJ1-1; D not certain. Germline V CDR1 and CDR2: SEHNR, FQNEAQ (reference sequence). Trimming took off 1 base at V and 5 bases at J, with 11 bases between the two ends. The CDR3 length is 14 residues. The CDR3 region has the DNA TGTGCCAGCAGCTTAGTAGGGAGTTGGACTGAAGCTTTCTTT. This sequence encodes CASSLVGSWTEAFF.

This clone was seen only a few times. The chain carries TRBV4-3 and TRBJ2-1, with 9 bases that match TRBD2. The J segment lost 0 bases and the V segment lost 4 bases, leaving 13 bases of the junction unmatched. Germline loops: CDR1 LGHNA, CDR2 YSLEER. The length of the CDR3 is 19 residues. CDR3 nucleotides: TGCGCCAGCAGCCGAAGAGGATTCGCGGGAGGGCCCTCCTACAATGAGCAGTTCTTC. It encodes CASSRRGFAGGPSYNEQFF.

V usage is TRBV4-2 and J usage is TRBJ1-5; tentative D call: TRBD1 (5 bases). Trimming shortened V by 0 bases and J by 3 bases, and 9 bases separated the two germline ends. The CDR3 runs 15 residues. The germline gives CDR1 LGHNA, CDR2 YNFKEQ. This CDR3 is CASSQEEGYNQPQHF. The CDR3 DNA reads as TGTGCCAGCAGCCAAGAGGAGGGGTACAATCAGCCCCAGCATTTT.

The CDR3 sequence is CASSLQGARGGYTF. CDR3 sequence (DNA): TGTGCCAGCAGCCTACAAGGGGCTCGAGGAGGCTACACCTTC. The chain links TRBV7-9 to TRBJ1-2, with D maybe TRBD1 (5 bases). This CDR3 region has 14 residues. V lost 5 bases and J 8 bases, leaving 18 bases between the germline ends. CDR1 is SEHNR, CDR2 FQNEAQ, per germline (reference sequence).

The V call is TRBV5-4, the J call TRBJ2-5; 9 positions match TRBD2. Germline V lookup: CDR1 SGHNT, CDR2 YYREEE (reference sequence). Trimming removed 4 bases from V and 0 bases from J; junction bases left unmatched: 7. This CDR3 is built from 16 residues. CDR3 nucleotides: TGTGCCAGCAGCCCCAGACTAGCGGATAACCAAGAGACCCAGTACTTC. Amino acids: CASSPRLADNQETQYF.

The chain is built from TRBV18 and TRBJ2-7, with TRBD1 matching over 8 bases. CDR1 is KGHSH, CDR2 LQKENI, per germline. The CDR3 contains 14 residues. V lost 3 bases to trimming and J lost 3 bases; unmatched junction nucleotides: 4. The CDR3 DNA follows: TGTGCCAGCTCACCGAGGGGACAGGACTACGAGCAGTACTTC. As protein: CASSPRGQDYEQYF.

The chain carries TRBV7-2 and TRBJ2-7, with no clear D. The CDR3 sequence is 14 residues long. The germline V gene has CDR1 SGHTA and CDR2 FQGNSA. The germline V and J ends were trimmed by 6 bases and 0 bases, with 12 bases remaining between them. DNA for the CDR3: TGTGCCAGCAGTTCCACTGTTTACTCCTACGAGCAGTACTTC. This translates into CASSSTVYSYEQYF.

The chain's CDR3 is CASSVASGTYEQYF. In DNA form, the CDR3 reads TGTGCCAGCAGCGTAGCTAGCGGAACCTACGAGCAGTACTTC. The chain recombines TRBV9 with TRBJ2-7; 7 bases fit TRBD2. Unmatched junction bases numbered 2, after V lost 0 bases and J lost 2 bases. Germline lookup yields CDR1 SGDLS and CDR2 YYNGEE. The CDR3 contains 14 residues.

This clone is a singleton in its sample. The chain employs TRBV28 and TRBJ2-2; 7 bases fit TRBD1. CDR1 and CDR2 (germline): MDHEN, SYDVKM. The CDR3 has 15 amino acids. Trimming cost V 5 bases and J 5 bases; bases outside gene matches: 8. CDR3 loop: CASSDREWRTGELFF. The CDR3 nucleotides are TGTGCCAGCAGTGACAGGGAATGGAGAACCGGGGAGCTGTTTTTT.

V and J are TRBV5-1 and TRBJ2-1, with D maybe TRBD2 (5 bases). Germline lookup yields CDR1 SGHRS and CDR2 YFSETQ. V was trimmed by 4 bases and J by 4 bases, leaving 15 bases between them. The CDR3 contains 15 residues. As DNA, the CDR3 is TGCGCCAGCAGCCCCGCAGCGGAACGATACAATGAGCAGTTCTTC. This translates into CASSPAAERYNEQFF.